This is a list of T cell receptor beta chains from one sample in a study of beta chain features in type 1 diabetes. The assay was immunoSEQ multiplex PCR, and TCRdb's table has in-frame clones only and misses some. The data show a few hundred thousand clones, around an eighth seen once. The sequenced material came from naive CD4+ T cells from blood. Receptor source: a woman aged 18-30 years with type 1 diabetes. The CDR3 runs from the conserved cysteine through the conserved F or W. The order of the fields is J gene, D gene, clone size, V gene, CDR3 DNA, CDR3 protein. D genes are given only for firm matches. Expanded clones are given a class, and other clones once, few, many or no size at all.

j_gene: TRBJ2-7
d_gene: TRBD1
abundance: -
v_gene: TRBV6-5
CDR3nt: TGTGCCAGCAGCCCGTGGACAGGGCAAGGATACGAGCAGTACTTC
CDR3aa: CASSPWTGQGYEQYF

j_gene: TRBJ2-1
d_gene: TRBD2
abundance: few
v_gene: TRBV19
CDR3nt: TGTGCCACCACGGGGGGGACATCCTACAATGAGCAGTTCTTC
CDR3aa: CATTGGTSYNEQFF

j_gene: TRBJ2-7
d_gene: -
abundance: few
v_gene: TRBV20-1
CDR3nt: TGCAGTGCCCTCAGGGGCTACGAGCAGTACTTC
CDR3aa: CSALRGYEQYF

j_gene: TRBJ1-5
d_gene: TRBD1
abundance: -
v_gene: TRBV29-1
CDR3nt: TGCAGCGTTCAACAGGGGAATAGCAATCAGCCCCAGCATTTT
CDR3aa: CSVQQGNSNQPQHF

j_gene: TRBJ1-2
d_gene: -
abundance: -
v_gene: TRBV7-2
CDR3nt: TGTGCCAGCAGACTACAGGGTGGTACCTATGGCTACACCTTC
CDR3aa: CASRLQGGTYGYTF

j_gene: TRBJ2-7
d_gene: TRBD1
abundance: -
v_gene: TRBV6-5
CDR3nt: TGTGCCAGCAGTTACTCGACGGACAGGTGGTTCTACGAGCAGTACTTC
CDR3aa: CASSYSTDRWFYEQYF

j_gene: TRBJ2-7
d_gene: TRBD1
abundance: -
v_gene: TRBV29-1
CDR3nt: TGCAGCGTTGCCCGTCCGGACAGGTACGAGCAGTACTTC
CDR3aa: CSVARPDRYEQYF

j_gene: TRBJ2-1
d_gene: TRBD2
abundance: few
v_gene: TRBV7-2
CDR3nt: TGTGCCAGCAGCTTTCCGGCTAGCGGGGGGTGGTTTGGCAATGAGCAGTTCTTC
CDR3aa: CASSFPASGGWFGNEQFF

j_gene: TRBJ2-5
d_gene: -
abundance: -
v_gene: TRBV9
CDR3nt: TGTGCCAGCAGCTCCGGGAATCGGGAGACCCAGTACTTC
CDR3aa: CASSSGNRETQYF

j_gene: TRBJ1-2
d_gene: TRBD1
abundance: -
v_gene: TRBV9
CDR3nt: TGTGCCAGCAGCGAGGACAGGGCGGGTCGCTACACCTTC
CDR3aa: CASSEDRAGRYTF

j_gene: TRBJ2-7
d_gene: -
abundance: few
v_gene: TRBV28
CDR3nt: TGTGCCAGCAGTAGTGACTTGCACTACTACGAGCAGTACTTC
CDR3aa: CASSSDLHYYEQYF

j_gene: TRBJ2-5
d_gene: TRBD2
abundance: few
v_gene: TRBV6-5
CDR3nt: TGTGCCAGCAGTTACGTACTAGCGGGGGAGACCCAGTACTTC
CDR3aa: CASSYVLAGETQYF

j_gene: TRBJ1-4
d_gene: TRBD1
abundance: few
v_gene: TRBV7-9
CDR3nt: TGTGCCAGCAGCTTCGAGGGGGCGGGTGAAAAACTGTTTTTT
CDR3aa: CASSFEGAGEKLFF

j_gene: TRBJ2-1
d_gene: TRBD2
abundance: -
v_gene: TRBV7-9
CDR3nt: TGTGCCAGCTCCCGCCTTAGCGGGACGGGGGAGTTCTTC
CDR3aa: CASSRLSGTGEFF

j_gene: TRBJ1-2
d_gene: TRBD1
abundance: -
v_gene: TRBV7-9
CDR3nt: TGTGCCAGCAGCTTTCATACGGGGACAGTGAACTATGGCTACACCTTC
CDR3aa: CASSFHTGTVNYGYTF

j_gene: TRBJ2-3
d_gene: -
abundance: -
v_gene: TRBV19
CDR3nt: TGTGCCAGTAGTATTAATCCCGGGGGCACAGATACGCAGTATTTT
CDR3aa: CASSINPGGTDTQYF

j_gene: TRBJ1-1
d_gene: -
abundance: -
v_gene: TRBV20-1
CDR3nt: TGCAGTGCTCCCCGGGGTGAAGCTTTCTTT
CDR3aa: CSAPRGEAFF

j_gene: TRBJ2-4
d_gene: TRBD2
abundance: -
v_gene: TRBV28
CDR3nt: TGTGCCAGCAGTTTATTGGCTAGCGGGAAGCTCCTTCAGTACTTC
CDR3aa: CASSLLASGKLLQYF

j_gene: TRBJ1-5
d_gene: -
abundance: few
v_gene: TRBV9
CDR3nt: TGTGCCAGCAGCGTAGGGGGCCCCTCTCAGCCCCAGCATTTT
CDR3aa: CASSVGGPSQPQHF

j_gene: TRBJ2-1
d_gene: TRBD2
abundance: few
v_gene: TRBV19
CDR3nt: TGTGCCAGTATACAGACTAGCGGGCACAATGAGCAGTTCTTC
CDR3aa: CASIQTSGHNEQFF

j_gene: TRBJ2-7
d_gene: TRBD1
abundance: -
v_gene: TRBV14
CDR3nt: TGTGCCAGCAGCCAACCGGGACAGGGGTTGGCTGCGCAGTACTTC
CDR3aa: CASSQPGQGLAAQYF

j_gene: TRBJ1-5
d_gene: -
abundance: -
v_gene: TRBV5-1
CDR3nt: TGCGCCAGCAGCTCGGAAGGGGGTCAGCCCCAGCATTTT
CDR3aa: CASSSEGGQPQHF

j_gene: TRBJ1-2
d_gene: TRBD1
abundance: few
v_gene: TRBV15
CDR3nt: TGTGCCACCAGCCCGTGGACAGGGCGTGGCTACACCTTC
CDR3aa: CATSPWTGRGYTF

j_gene: TRBJ2-3
d_gene: -
abundance: -
v_gene: TRBV19
CDR3nt: TGTGCCAGTAGTATGAGGAGGGCGACACTCCCCGGGGATACGCAGTATTTT
CDR3aa: CASSMRRATLPGDTQYF

j_gene: TRBJ2-3
d_gene: -
abundance: few
v_gene: TRBV29-1
CDR3nt: TGCAGCGTTGAGTCGAGGCTCACAGATACGCAGTATTTT
CDR3aa: CSVESRLTDTQYF

j_gene: TRBJ2-7
d_gene: -
abundance: -
v_gene: TRBV29-1
CDR3nt: TGCAGCGTTGAAGATCGCGGCAGTTACGAGCAGTACTTC
CDR3aa: CSVEDRGSYEQYF

j_gene: TRBJ2-3
d_gene: -
abundance: few
v_gene: TRBV5-4
CDR3nt: TGTGCCAGCAGCTTTTCGGGTATAGCGGATACGCAGTATTTT
CDR3aa: CASSFSGIADTQYF

j_gene: TRBJ2-1
d_gene: TRBD2
abundance: -
v_gene: TRBV7-7
CDR3nt: TGTGCCAGCAGCCGCAGCGGGGGAGCCTACAATGAGCAGTTCTTC
CDR3aa: CASSRSGGAYNEQFF

j_gene: TRBJ1-2
d_gene: -
abundance: -
v_gene: TRBV4-3
CDR3nt: TGCGCCAGCAGCCAAGATCGTTATGGCTACACCTTC
CDR3aa: CASSQDRYGYTF